Below, 2 T cell receptor beta chains from the same sample are listed, as sequenced in a study of control samples from healthy donors and cancer patients. Some clones are missing from TCRdb's copy, which holds only in-frame ones; the method was immunoSEQ multiplex PCR. The table records 150,000 to 200,000 clones, 85% to 90% of them present only once. The sequencing sample was made of blood. These receptors all stem from a young man in good health.

This chain uses TRBV15 with TRBJ2-2, with D unresolved. Trimming shortened V by 0 bases and J by 10 bases, and 12 bases separated the two germline ends. This CDR3 is 14 amino acids long. Germline V gene data show CDR1 as LNHNV and CDR2 as YYDKDF (reference sequence). CDR3 nucleotides: TGTGCCACCAGCAGAGATCTTGTCCAACAGGAGCTGTTTTTT. Its protein is CATSRDLVQQELFF.

The rearrangement uses TRBV6-5 and TRBJ1-3; 12 bases fit TRBD1. Germline values: CDR1 MNHEY, CDR2 SVGAGI. J was trimmed by 8 bases and V by 4 bases; bases with no gene match: 3. CDR3 size: 14 residues. The CDR3 sequence: CASSWGQGAYTIYF. The CDR3 nucleotides read TGTGCCAGCAGTTGGGGACAGGGGGCATACACCATATATTTT.